The 30 T cell receptor beta chains below come from one sample, sequenced in a study of blood T cells in healthy people across ages. A sample-barcoded 5' primer and a J-beta primer mix were used in a second PCR of roughly 6 to 11 cycles. TCRdb reprocessed the 5' RACE reads with MiXCR, giving one entry per CDR3 protein. The sample records around 1,700,000 distinct CDR3 sequences, under 30% being singletons. Sequencing used blood. All receptors come from a woman in her twenties or thirties in good health.

The CDR3 DNA reads TGTGCCAGCAGCTCTCGGGCAGGTCCTAACTATGGCTACACCTTC. Its translation is CASSSRAGPNYGYTF. The chain links TRBV9 to TRBJ1-2; no firm D call. Germline V gene data show CDR1 as SGDLS and CDR2 as YYNGEE. Trimming removed 4 bases from V and 0 bases from J, with 13 bases in between. The CDR3 covers 15 residues.

Here the CDR3 DNA reads TGCAGTGCTACGACAGTTGGGGCGCCTGGCTACACCTTC. Translating gives CSATTVGAPGYTF. This chain connects TRBV20-1 to TRBJ1-2, with a weak D call TRBD1 (5 bases). Germline V lookup: CDR1 DFQATT, CDR2 SNEGSKA (reference sequence). The CDR3 totals 13 residues. Trimming stripped 4 bases from V and 7 bases from J, with 16 bases between.

This clonotype came up a few times. The CDR3 spells CASKSDPSAETQYF. For the CDR3, the DNA is TGTGCCAGCAAGTCAGACCCTTCGGCGGAGACCCAGTACTTC. The chain is built from TRBV14 and TRBJ2-7; D remains unclear. TRBJ2-5 matches the DNA end more closely, so the J call is doubtful. The CDR3 runs to 14 residues. The germline gives CDR1 SGHDN, CDR2 FVKESK.

The CDR3 DNA sequence: TGTGCCAGCAGCGAGCGGAGCCTCAATGAGCAGTACTTC. Residues: CASSERSLNEQYF. This chain uses TRBV2 with TRBJ2-7; D might be TRBD2 (5 bases). V was shortened by 6 bases and J by 7 bases, with 16 bases between the two germline ends. Per germline, CDR1 SNHLY and CDR2 FYNNEI. The CDR3 spans 13 residues.

The chain carries TRBV20-1 and TRBJ2-1; weak D call: TRBD2 (5 bases). The CDR3 sequence is 13 residues long. V was clipped by 0 bases and J by 7 bases, with 10 bases between them. The germline gives CDR1 DFQATT, CDR2 SNEGSKA (reference sequence). The CDR3 loop reads CSARESGWNEQFF. CDR3 in DNA: TGCAGTGCTAGAGAATCGGGATGGAATGAGCAGTTCTTC.

For this clonotype: A clone one base away is much larger, so this may be a read error. This sequence joins TRBV14 and TRBJ2-5; D call uncertain. The J call may not be correct, given that the DNA end is closer to TRBJ2-7. Germline V gene lookup returns CDR1 SGHDN and CDR2 FVKESK. There are 15 residues in the CDR3. Here the CDR3 reads CASSQKALRGSEQYF. For the CDR3, the DNA is TGTGCCAGCAGCCAGAAAGCCCTACGTGGTAGCGAGCAGTACTTC.

In the case of this clonotype: Being one base from a much bigger clone, this may be a read error. This chain joins TRBV4-1 and TRBJ2-1; D ambiguous. CDR3 length: 14 amino acids. CDR1 and CDR2 (germline): MGHRA, YSYEKL. CDR3 in amino acids: CASSQERARNELFF. Here the CDR3 DNA reads TGCGCCAGCAGCCAAGAAAGGGCCAGGAATGAGCTGTTCTTC.

This clonotype has at least ten counts. The V call is TRBV4-2, the J call TRBJ2-5, with 9 bases aligning to TRBD1. Germline lookup yields CDR1 LGHNA and CDR2 YNFKEQ. Trimming cost V 2 bases and J 5 bases; bases outside gene matches: 9. CDR3 length: 16 amino acids. As DNA, the CDR3 is TGTGCCAGCAGCCAACTTCTTTATGGACAGGGGGAGACCCAGTACTTC. It is translated as CASSQLLYGQGETQYF.

This clonotype has more than one count but fewer than ten. This chain links TRBV15 with TRBJ2-5; D remains ambiguous. Germline V CDR1 and CDR2: LNHNV, YYDKDF (reference sequence). CDR3 length equals 12 residues. V shed 0 bases and J shed 5 bases, with 4 bases lying between them. CDR3 sequence (DNA): TGTGCCACCAGCAGAGATGGGGAGACCCAGTACTTC. Protein sequence: CATSRDGETQYF. The whole variable domain, remainder taken from reference TRBV15 and TRBJ2-5, is DAMVIQNPRYQVTQFGKPVTLSCSQTLNHNVMYWYQQKSSQAPKLLFHYYDKDFNNEADTPDNFQSRRPNTSFCFLDIRSPGLGDTAMYLCATSRDGETQYFGPGTRLLVL.

This clonotype showed up just a few times. The CDR3: CATSKPGGLSYNEQFF. The CDR3 nucleotides are TGTGCCACCAGTAAACCGGGAGGGCTTTCCTACAATGAGCAGTTCTTC. The gene calls are TRBV24-1 and TRBJ2-1, with 8 positions matching TRBD2. This CDR3 region has 16 residues. From germline, CDR1 is KGHDR and CDR2 SFDVKD. The ends lost 6 bases at V and 1 base at J; junction bases unmatched: 7.

Only a few counts were recorded for this clonotype. The J gene is TRBJ2-3, the V gene TRBV20-1, with unresolved D. The germline gives CDR1 DFQATT, CDR2 SNEGSKA (reference sequence). Trimming removed 3 bases at V and 0 bases at J, with 13 bases between. The length of the CDR3 is 15 residues. The CDR3 region is CSASRGTLSTDTQYF. CDR3 DNA: TGCAGTGCTAGTCGCGGCACTCTGAGCACAGATACGCAGTATTTT.

This clonotype occurred once. V usage is TRBV12-3 or TRBV12-4 and J usage is TRBJ2-5, with 13 bases fitting TRBD2. The CDR3 runs to 15 residues. Losses at the gene ends were 6 bases for V and 4 bases for J; bases not matched to a gene: 5. The CDR3, as DNA: TGTGCCAGCAGGGCACTAGCGGGGGGGCGAGAGACCCAGTACTTC. Encoded protein: CASRALAGGRETQYF.

This sequence joins TRBV30 and TRBJ2-7, with D possibly matching TRBD2 (6 bases). The germline CDR1 and CDR2 sequences are GTSNPN and SVGIG (reference sequence). CDR3 length: 16 amino acids. The V and J ends lost 4 bases and 6 bases respectively, with 25 bases between them. DNA of the CDR3: TGTGCCTGGAACAGATTCCGGGACTCAGCGGATTCCGAGCAGTACTTC. Protein: CAWNRFRDSADSEQYF.

The sample holds many counts of this clonotype. The chain couples TRBV3-1 to TRBJ2-1; 9 nucleotides align to TRBD2. Germline V CDR1 and CDR2: LGHDT, YNNKEL (reference sequence). V shed 1 base and J 6 bases; nucleotides not matched to a gene: 7. This CDR3 is built from 16 residues. CDR3 loop: CASSQGHSGSFNEQFF. CDR3 coding DNA: TGTGCCAGCAGCCAAGGCCATAGCGGGAGCTTCAATGAGCAGTTCTTC.

In this sample, this clonotype turned up a few times. Possible read error: a much larger clone is one base away. The chain employs TRBV5-6 and TRBJ2-1; the match to TRBD1 covers 7 bases. CDR1 is SGHDT and CDR2 is YYEEEE in the germline V gene. The CDR3 totals 17 residues. Trimming removed 0 bases from V and 10 bases from J; junction bases left unmatched: 16. The CDR3 reads CASSLAGGGTEDYEQFF. In DNA form, the CDR3 reads TGTGCCAGCAGCTTGGCCGGAGGTGGGACAGAAGATTACGAGCAGTTCTTC.

Regarding this clonotype: This may come from a read error, since a much larger clone is one base off. The chain is built from TRBV6-5 and TRBJ2-4; 7 positions match TRBD1. The germline V gene has CDR1 MNHEY and CDR2 SVGAGI. The CDR3 is 14 amino acids. The ends lost 5 bases at V and 13 bases at J; junction bases unmatched: 14. Here the CDR3 DNA reads TGTGCCAGCAGTCGACAGGGTCCTTTGAACGGGCAGTACTTC. This encodes CASSRQGPLNGQYF.

With regard to this clonotype: One base away lies a much larger clone, so this may be a sequencing read error. The gene calls are TRBV7-3 and TRBJ2-5; D ambiguous. This CDR3 spans 17 amino acids. V dropped 1 base and J dropped 2 bases, with 17 bases sitting between them. The germline V gene encodes CDR1 SGHTA and CDR2 FQGTGA. In nucleotides, the CDR3 is TGTGCCAGCAGCTTAAGCTTGATTTTGAGCAGGCAAGAGACCCAGTACTTC. Encoded protein: CASSLSLILSRQETQYF.

This chain joins TRBV7-2 and TRBJ2-1; 10 nucleotides agree with TRBD2. This CDR3 spans 17 amino acids. Losses at the gene ends were 5 bases for V and 10 bases for J; bases not matched to a gene: 17. Germline loops: CDR1 SGHTA, CDR2 FQGNSA. The CDR3 loop reads CASSQGAAGGPEGEQFF. CDR3 bases: TGTGCCAGCAGCCAGGGGGCAGCGGGGGGGCCGGAGGGCGAGCAGTTCTTC.

The genes are TRBV12-3 or TRBV12-4 and TRBJ2-3; the D is unclear. CDR3 length equals 15 residues. Trimming removed 1 base at V and 1 base at J, with 9 bases between. The CDR3 is CASSLVLRGTDTQYF. DNA for the CDR3: TGTGCCAGCAGTTTAGTCCTGCGAGGCACAGATACGCAGTATTTT.

The V gene is TRBV10-1, the J gene TRBJ2-3, with TRBD2 matching over 8 bases. Per the germline V gene, CDR1 is WNHNN and CDR2 is SYGVQD (reference sequence). Trimming took 6 bases from V and 6 from J; bases not matched to a gene: 11. The CDR3 spans 15 residues. The DNA for the CDR3 is TGCGCCAGCAGCCTCCGACTAGCGCCGTCGGATACGCAGTATTTT. Protein sequence: CASSLRLAPSDTQYF.

The V gene is TRBV6-5, the J gene TRBJ2-4; 12 positions agree with TRBD2. V was clipped by 6 bases and J by 11 bases; unmatched bases: 8. Germline V gene data show CDR1 as MNHEY and CDR2 as SVGAGI. This CDR3 is built from 14 residues. CDR3 sequence reads: CASSSPGLAGFQYF. In nucleotides, the CDR3 is TGTGCCAGCAGCTCCCCGGGACTAGCGGGTTTTCAGTACTTC.

This clonotype was picked up a small number of times. The rearrangement joins TRBV12-3 or TRBV12-4 to TRBJ2-7; TRBD1 matches 12 bases. This CDR3 comprises 18 residues. The J segment lost 5 bases and the V segment lost 5 bases, leaving 16 bases of the junction unmatched. The CDR3 DNA reads TGTGCCAGCAGTCACCTCCTCCCAGGGACAGGGGGCTTGAACGAGCAGTACTTC. Protein sequence: CASSHLLPGTGGLNEQYF.

This clonotype was counted at least ten times. The rearrangement uses TRBV12-3 or TRBV12-4 and TRBJ1-2; TRBD1 is a possible D gene (5 bases). With 10 bases removed from V and 8 bases from J, the gap between germline ends came to 23 bases. CDR3 length equals 14 residues. In DNA, the CDR3 is TGTGCCACCACAGTTTGGGGCAACGCTGGGGGCTACACCTTC. This encodes CATTVWGNAGGYTF.

This clonotype turned up a few times. A junction end diverges from the germline sequence, so it may reflect a read error. CDR3 residues: CASGLDSGVNNEQFF. The CDR3 bases are TGCGCCAGCGGCTTGGACAGCGGAGTGAACAATGAGCAGTTCTTC. The chain joins TRBV5-1 to TRBJ2-1; D is possibly TRBD1 (6 bases). Looked up from germline, CDR1 is SGHRS and CDR2 is YFSETQ. The CDR3 loop spans 15 amino acids. The full variable domain, in which reference TRBV5-1 and TRBJ2-1 provide the parts outside the CDR3, is KAGVTQTPRYLIKTRGQQVTLSCSPISGHRSVSWYQQTPGQGLQFLFEYFSETQRNKGNFPGRFSGRQFSNSRSEMNVSTLELGDSALYLCASGLDSGVNNEQFFGPGTRLTVL.

This chain joins TRBV6-2 or TRBV6-3 and TRBJ2-7, with 7 bases fitting TRBD2. Germline lookup yields CDR1 MNHEY and CDR2 SVGEGT. J was trimmed by 0 bases and V by 0 bases; bases with no gene match: 5. This CDR3 is built from 16 residues. Written as DNA, the CDR3 is TGTGCCAGCAGTTACTCGACTAGCAGGGACTCCTACGAGCAGTACTTC. Translated: CASSYSTSRDSYEQYF.

This clonotype turned up a few times. The rearrangement links TRBV2 to TRBJ2-2; D is unclear. CDR1 and CDR2 from the germline V gene are SNHLY and FYNNEI. With 6 bases removed from V and 3 bases from J, the gap between germline ends came to 14 bases. The CDR3 totals 15 residues. This CDR3 reads CASRRLSRDTGELFF. Here the CDR3 DNA reads TGTGCCAGCAGGCGCCTGTCCAGAGACACCGGGGAGCTGTTTTTT.

The gene calls are TRBV5-1 and TRBJ1-6; weak D call: TRBD1 (5 bases). The germline V gene has CDR1 SGHRS and CDR2 YFSETQ. The CDR3 sequence is 14 residues long. Trimming cost V 4 bases and J 6 bases, with 11 bases left between them. CDR3 nucleotide sequence: TGCGCCAGCAGCCTGGGACTAGCTAATTCACCCCTCCACTTT. Protein: CASSLGLANSPLHF.

In this sample, this clonotype turned up a few times. This chain connects TRBV5-1 to TRBJ1-5; 9 bases align to TRBD1. This CDR3 has 15 amino acids. Looked up from germline, CDR1 is SGHRS and CDR2 is YFSETQ. J lost 7 bases, V lost 7 bases, and 12 bases had no gene match. The CDR3 DNA is TGCGCCAGCTCGGGGCCGGGACAGGGTGGCCAGCCCCAGCATTTT. This gives the protein CASSGPGQGGQPQHF.

J is TRBJ1-5 and V is TRBV2; D gene ambiguous. Trimming shortened V by 4 bases and J by 3 bases, and 7 bases separated the two germline ends. The germline V gene encodes CDR1 SNHLY and CDR2 FYNNEI. The CDR3 extends over 13 amino acids. The CDR3: CASSAGNNQPQHF. CDR3 nucleotide sequence: TGTGCCAGCAGTGCAGGAAACAATCAGCCCCAGCATTTT.

The chain combines TRBV20-1 with TRBJ1-1; D perhaps matches TRBD1 (5 bases). The CDR3 consists of 14 residues. CDR1 and CDR2 (germline): DFQATT, SNEGSKA (reference sequence). V was pared by 3 bases and J by 4 bases, with 15 bases between. CDR3 DNA: TGCAGTGCTAGCCGGGACGGGGTGGGCACTGAAGCTTTCTTT. Translated, it gives CSASRDGVGTEAFF.